This TCR beta chain was retrieved from a study of immune cell composition in non-small cell lung cancer. Background on the study: Lung adenocarcinoma or squamous carcinoma made up most tumours.

The repertoire was sequenced with immunoSEQ multiplex PCR; TCRdb's copy has only in-frame clones and lacks some. Among fewer than 5,000 clones, roughly 72% were seen once, and the ten largest hold just under 30%. Study-wide points: Dominant in vivo tumour-associated clones were not shown to share tumour-reactive sequences. Tumour TCR-beta clonality showed no significant link to smoking pack-years.

CDR3 length: 16 amino acids. Germline assignment: CDR1 GTSNPN and CDR2 SVGIG (reference sequence). Germline trimming cut 0 bases from V and 2 bases from J; bases unmatched to any gene: 8. Concerning this clone itself: The target antigen is unknown.

The origin of this receptor is a human donor with non-small cell lung cancer. This sequence joins TRBV30 and TRBJ2-5; 8 bases match TRBD1. The sample comprised lung tumor tissue. DNA for the CDR3: TGTGCCTGGAGTGTACCACGTACAGGGGGACAAGAGACCCAGTACTTC. Encoded protein: CAWSVPRTGGQETQYF. The variable domain in full, completed from reference TRBV30 and TRBJ2-5, reads SQTIHQWPATLVQPVGSPLSLECTVEGTSNPNLYWYRQAAGRGLQLLFYSVGIGQISSEVPQNLSASRPQDRQFILSSKKLLLSDSGFYLCAWSVPRTGGQETQYFGPGTRLLVL.